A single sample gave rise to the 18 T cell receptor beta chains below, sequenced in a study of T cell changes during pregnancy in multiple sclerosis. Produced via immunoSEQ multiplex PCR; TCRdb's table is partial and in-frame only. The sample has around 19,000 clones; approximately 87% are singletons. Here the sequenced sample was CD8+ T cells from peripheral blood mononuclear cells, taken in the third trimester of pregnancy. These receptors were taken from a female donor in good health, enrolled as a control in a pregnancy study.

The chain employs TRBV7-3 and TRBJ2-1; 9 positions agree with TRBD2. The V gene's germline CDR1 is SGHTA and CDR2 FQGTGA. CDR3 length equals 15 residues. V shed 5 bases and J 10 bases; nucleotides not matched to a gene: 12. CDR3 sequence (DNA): TGTGCCAGCAGCCCAACTGGGACTAGCTCCTCCGAGCAGTTCTTC. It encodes CASSPTGTSSSEQFF.

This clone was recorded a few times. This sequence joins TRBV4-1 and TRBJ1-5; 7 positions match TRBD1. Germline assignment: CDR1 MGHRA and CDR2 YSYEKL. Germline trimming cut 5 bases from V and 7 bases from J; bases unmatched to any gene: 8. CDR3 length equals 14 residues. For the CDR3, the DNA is TGCGCCAGCAGCTCCAGGGGGAGCGAGCAGCCCCAGCATTTT. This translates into CASSSRGSEQPQHF.

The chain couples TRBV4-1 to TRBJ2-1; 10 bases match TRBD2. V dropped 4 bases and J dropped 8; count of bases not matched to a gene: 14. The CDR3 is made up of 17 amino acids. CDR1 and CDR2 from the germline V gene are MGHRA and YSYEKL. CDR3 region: CASSPTAGGGLGDEQFF. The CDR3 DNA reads TGCGCCAGCAGCCCGACAGCGGGGGGGGGCCTGGGAGATGAGCAGTTCTTC.

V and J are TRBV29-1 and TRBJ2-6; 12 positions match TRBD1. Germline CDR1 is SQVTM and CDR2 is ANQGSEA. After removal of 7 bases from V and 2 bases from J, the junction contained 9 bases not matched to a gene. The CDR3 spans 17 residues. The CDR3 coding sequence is TGCAGCGCCCGGTCCGGGACAGGGGGCGCTGGGGCCAACGTCCTGACTTTC. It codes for CSARSGTGGAGANVLTF.

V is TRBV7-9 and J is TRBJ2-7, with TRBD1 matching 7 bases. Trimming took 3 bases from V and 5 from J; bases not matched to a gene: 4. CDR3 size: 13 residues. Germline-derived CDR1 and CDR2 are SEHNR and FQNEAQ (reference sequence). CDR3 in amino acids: CASSFDQGDEQYF. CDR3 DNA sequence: TGTGCCAGCAGCTTCGACCAGGGGGACGAGCAGTACTTC.

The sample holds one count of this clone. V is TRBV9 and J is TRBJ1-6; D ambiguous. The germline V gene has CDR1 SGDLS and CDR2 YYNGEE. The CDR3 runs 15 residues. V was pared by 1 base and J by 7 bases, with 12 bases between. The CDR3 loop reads CASSVRGNSNSPLHF. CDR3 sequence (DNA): TGTGCCAGCAGCGTACGAGGGAACTCCAATTCACCCCTCCACTTT.

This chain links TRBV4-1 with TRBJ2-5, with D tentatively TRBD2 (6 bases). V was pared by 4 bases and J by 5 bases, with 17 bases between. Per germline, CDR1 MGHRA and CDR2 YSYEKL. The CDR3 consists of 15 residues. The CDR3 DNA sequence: TGCGCCAGCAGCCTCGGGACTTTGACTGGGGAGACCCAGTACTTC. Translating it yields CASSLGTLTGETQYF.

The CDR3: CASSSGQNYEQYF. The CDR3 nucleotides are TGTGCCAGCAGCTCGGGACAGAATTACGAGCAGTACTTC. The V gene is TRBV7-9, the J gene TRBJ2-7, with 7 bases matching TRBD1. The germline gives CDR1 SEHNR, CDR2 FQNEAQ (reference sequence). Germline trimming cut 4 bases from V and 4 bases from J; bases unmatched to any gene: 4. CDR3 length: 13 residues.

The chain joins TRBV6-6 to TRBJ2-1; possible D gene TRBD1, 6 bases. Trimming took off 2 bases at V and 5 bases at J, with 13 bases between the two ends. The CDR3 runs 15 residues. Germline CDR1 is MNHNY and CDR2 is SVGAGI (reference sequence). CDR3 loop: CASSYGTRENNEQFF. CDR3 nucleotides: TGTGCCAGCAGTTACGGGACAAGAGAGAACAATGAGCAGTTCTTC.

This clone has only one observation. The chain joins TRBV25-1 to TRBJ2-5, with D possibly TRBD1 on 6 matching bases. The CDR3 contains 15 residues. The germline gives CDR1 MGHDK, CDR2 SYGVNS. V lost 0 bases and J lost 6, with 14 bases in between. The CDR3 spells CASSEYRTDEKTQYF. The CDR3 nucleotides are TGTGCCAGCAGTGAATATAGGACAGACGAGAAGACCCAGTACTTC. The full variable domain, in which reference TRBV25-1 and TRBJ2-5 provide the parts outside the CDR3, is EADIYQTPRYLVIGTGKKITLECSQTMGHDKMYWYQQDPGMELHLIHYSYGVNSTEKGDLSSESTVSRIRTEHFPLTLESARPSHTSQYLCASSEYRTDEKTQYFGPGTRLLVL.

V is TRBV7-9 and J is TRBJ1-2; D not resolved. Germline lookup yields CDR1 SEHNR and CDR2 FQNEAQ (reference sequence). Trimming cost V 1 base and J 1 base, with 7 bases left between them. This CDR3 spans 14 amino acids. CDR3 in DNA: TGTGCCAGCAGCTTAGTTGAACTTAACTATGGCTACACCTTC. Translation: CASSLVELNYGYTF.

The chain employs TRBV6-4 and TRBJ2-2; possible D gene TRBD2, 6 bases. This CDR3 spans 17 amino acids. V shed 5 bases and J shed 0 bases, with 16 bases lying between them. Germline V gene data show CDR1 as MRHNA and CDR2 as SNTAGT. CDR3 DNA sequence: TGTGCCAGCAGTCAGAATTCCGGGACTGCGAACACCGGGGAGCTGTTTTTT. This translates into CASSQNSGTANTGELFF.

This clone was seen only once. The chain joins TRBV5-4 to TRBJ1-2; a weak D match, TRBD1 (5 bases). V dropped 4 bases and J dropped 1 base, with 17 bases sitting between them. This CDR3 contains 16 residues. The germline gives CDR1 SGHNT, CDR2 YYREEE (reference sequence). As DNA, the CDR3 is TGTGCCAGCAGCCTTCCCGACAGCTTCGTTAACTATGGCTACACCTTC. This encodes CASSLPDSFVNYGYTF. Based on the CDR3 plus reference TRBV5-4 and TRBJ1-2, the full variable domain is ETGVTQSPTHLIKTRGQQVTLRCSSQSGHNTVSWYQQALGQGPQFIFQYYREEENGRGNFPPRFSGLQFPNYSSELNVNALELDDSALYLCASSLPDSFVNYGYTFGSGTRLTVV.

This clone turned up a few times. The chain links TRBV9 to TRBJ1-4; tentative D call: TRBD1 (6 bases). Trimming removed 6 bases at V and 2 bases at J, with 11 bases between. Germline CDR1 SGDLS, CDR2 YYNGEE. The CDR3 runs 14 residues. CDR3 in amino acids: CASTRGVTNEKLFF. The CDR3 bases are TGTGCCAGCACCAGGGGTGTTACTAATGAAAAACTGTTTTTT.

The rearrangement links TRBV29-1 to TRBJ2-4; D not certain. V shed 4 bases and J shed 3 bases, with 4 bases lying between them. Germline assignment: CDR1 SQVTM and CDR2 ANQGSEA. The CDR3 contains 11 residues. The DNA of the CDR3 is TGCAGCGTTGGTCGCAAAAACATTCAGTACTTC. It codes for CSVGRKNIQYF. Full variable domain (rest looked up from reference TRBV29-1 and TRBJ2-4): SAVISQKPSRDICQRGTSLTIQCQVDSQVTMMFWYRQQPGQSLTLIATANQGSEATYESGFVIDKFPISRPNLTFSTLTVSNMSPEDSSIYLCSVGRKNIQYFGAGTRLSVL.

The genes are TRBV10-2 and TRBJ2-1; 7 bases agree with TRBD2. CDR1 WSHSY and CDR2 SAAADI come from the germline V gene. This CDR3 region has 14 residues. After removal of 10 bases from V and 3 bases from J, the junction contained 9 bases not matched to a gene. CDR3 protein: CATIRGDLYNEQFF. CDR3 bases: TGCGCCACCATTCGGGGGGACCTCTACAATGAGCAGTTCTTC.

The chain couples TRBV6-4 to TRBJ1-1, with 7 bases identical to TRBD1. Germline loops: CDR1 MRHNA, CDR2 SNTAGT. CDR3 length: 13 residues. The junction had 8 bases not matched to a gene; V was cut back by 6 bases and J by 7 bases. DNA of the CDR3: TGTGCCAGCAGCCTACAGGGGAACGGTGAAGCTTTCTTT. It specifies CASSLQGNGEAFF.

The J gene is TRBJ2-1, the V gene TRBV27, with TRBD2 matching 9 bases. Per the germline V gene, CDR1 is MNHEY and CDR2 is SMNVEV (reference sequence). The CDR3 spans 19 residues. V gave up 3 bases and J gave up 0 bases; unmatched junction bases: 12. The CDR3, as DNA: TGTGCCAGCAGTTTTTGGGGTAGCGGGGGTTCAAGCTCCTACAATGAGCAGTTCTTC. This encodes CASSFWGSGGSSSYNEQFF.